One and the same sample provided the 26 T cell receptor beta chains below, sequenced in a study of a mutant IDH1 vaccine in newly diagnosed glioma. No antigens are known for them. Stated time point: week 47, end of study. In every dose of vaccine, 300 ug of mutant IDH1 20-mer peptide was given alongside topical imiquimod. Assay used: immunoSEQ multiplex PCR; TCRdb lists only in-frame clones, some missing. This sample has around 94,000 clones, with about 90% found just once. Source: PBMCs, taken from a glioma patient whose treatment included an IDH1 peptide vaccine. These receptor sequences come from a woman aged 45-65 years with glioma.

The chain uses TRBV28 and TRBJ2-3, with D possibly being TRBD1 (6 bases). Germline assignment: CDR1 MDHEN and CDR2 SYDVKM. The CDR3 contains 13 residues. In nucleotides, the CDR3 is TGTGCATCTGCCGGACAGAACACAGATACGCAGTATTTT. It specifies CASAGQNTDTQYF.

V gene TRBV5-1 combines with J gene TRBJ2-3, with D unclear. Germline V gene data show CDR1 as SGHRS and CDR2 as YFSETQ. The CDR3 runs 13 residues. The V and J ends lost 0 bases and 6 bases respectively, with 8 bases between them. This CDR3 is CASSLALRDTQYF. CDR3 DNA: TGCGCCAGCAGCTTGGCCCTCAGGGATACGCAGTATTTT.

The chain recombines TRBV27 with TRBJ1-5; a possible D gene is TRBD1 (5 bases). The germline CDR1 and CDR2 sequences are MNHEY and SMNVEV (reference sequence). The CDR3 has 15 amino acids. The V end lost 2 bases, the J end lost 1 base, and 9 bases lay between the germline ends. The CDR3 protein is CASSLKGKSNQPQHF. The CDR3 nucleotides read TGTGCCAGCAGTTTAAAGGGGAAGAGCAATCAGCCCCAGCATTTT.

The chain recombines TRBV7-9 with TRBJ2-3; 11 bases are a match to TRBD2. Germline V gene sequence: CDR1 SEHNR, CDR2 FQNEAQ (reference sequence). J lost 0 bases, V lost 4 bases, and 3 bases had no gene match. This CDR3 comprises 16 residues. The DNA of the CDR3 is TGTGCCAGCAGCTGGACTAGCGGGCTTAGCACAGATACGCAGTATTTT. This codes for CASSWTSGLSTDTQYF.

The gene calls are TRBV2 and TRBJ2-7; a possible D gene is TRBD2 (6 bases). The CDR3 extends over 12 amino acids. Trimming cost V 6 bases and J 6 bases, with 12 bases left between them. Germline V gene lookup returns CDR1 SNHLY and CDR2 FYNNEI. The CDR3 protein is CASREGLGEQYF. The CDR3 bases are TGTGCCAGCAGGGAGGGGCTGGGCGAGCAGTACTTC.

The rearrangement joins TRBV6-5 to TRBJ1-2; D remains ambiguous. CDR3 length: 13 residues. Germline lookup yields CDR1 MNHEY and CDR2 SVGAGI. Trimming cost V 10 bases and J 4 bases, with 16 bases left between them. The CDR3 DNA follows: TGTGCCACCACTTCAAAGGCTCCCTATGGCTACACCTTC. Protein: CATTSKAPYGYTF.

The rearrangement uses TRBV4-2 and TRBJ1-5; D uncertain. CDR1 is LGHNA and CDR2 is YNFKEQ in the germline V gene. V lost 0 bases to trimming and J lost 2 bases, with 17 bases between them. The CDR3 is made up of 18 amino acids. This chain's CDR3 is CASSQDRKSYSGNQPQHF. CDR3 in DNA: TGTGCCAGCAGCCAAGATCGAAAGAGCTATAGTGGCAATCAGCCCCAGCATTTT.

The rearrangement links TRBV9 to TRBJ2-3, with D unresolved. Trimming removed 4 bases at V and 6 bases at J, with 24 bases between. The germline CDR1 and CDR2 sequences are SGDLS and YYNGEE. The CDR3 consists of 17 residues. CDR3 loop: CASSPEMGPQTGDTQYF. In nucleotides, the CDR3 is TGTGCCAGCAGCCCAGAAATGGGCCCTCAGACTGGGGATACGCAGTATTTT.

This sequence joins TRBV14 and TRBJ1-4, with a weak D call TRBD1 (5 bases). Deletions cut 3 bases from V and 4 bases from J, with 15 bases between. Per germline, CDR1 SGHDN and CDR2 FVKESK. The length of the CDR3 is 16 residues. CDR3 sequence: CASSHSRVADNEKLFF. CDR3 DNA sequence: TGTGCCAGCAGCCACAGCAGGGTCGCGGATAATGAAAAACTGTTTTTT.

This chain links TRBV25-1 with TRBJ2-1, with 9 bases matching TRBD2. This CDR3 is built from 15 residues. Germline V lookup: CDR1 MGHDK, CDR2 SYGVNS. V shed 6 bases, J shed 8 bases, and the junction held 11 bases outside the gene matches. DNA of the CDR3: TGTGCCAGCAGCGCTGTTGGCGGGAGGGGGGATGAGCAGTTCTTC. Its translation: CASSAVGGRGDEQFF.

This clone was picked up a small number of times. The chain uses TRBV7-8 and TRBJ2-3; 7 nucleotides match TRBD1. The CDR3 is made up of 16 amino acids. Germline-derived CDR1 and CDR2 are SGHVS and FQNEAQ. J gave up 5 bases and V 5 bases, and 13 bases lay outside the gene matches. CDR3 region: CASSGTRDRDQDTQYF. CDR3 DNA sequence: TGTGCCAGCAGCGGGACCCGGGACAGAGATCAAGATACGCAGTATTTT.

The DNA for the CDR3 is TGTGCCAGCAGGGTTGGGGTAGCAACTAATGAAAAACTGTTTTTT. Its protein product is CASRVGVATNEKLFF. The chain is built from TRBV25-1 and TRBJ1-4; no reliable D call. The CDR3 is made up of 15 amino acids. The germline V gene has CDR1 MGHDK and CDR2 SYGVNS. V shed 6 bases and J shed 0 bases, with 11 bases lying between them. Looking up the rest from reference TRBV25-1 and TRBJ1-4 gives the full variable domain: EADIYQTPRYLVIGTGKKITLECSQTMGHDKMYWYQQDPGMELHLIHYSYGVNSTEKGDLSSESTVSRIRTEHFPLTLESARPSHTSQYLCASRVGVATNEKLFFGSGTQLSVL.

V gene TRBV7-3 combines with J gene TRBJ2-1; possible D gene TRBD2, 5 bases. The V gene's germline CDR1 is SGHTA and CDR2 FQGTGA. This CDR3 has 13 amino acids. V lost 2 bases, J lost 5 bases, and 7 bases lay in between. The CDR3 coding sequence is TGTGCCAGCAGCTTAGGACTCAACAATGAGCAGTTCTTC. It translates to CASSLGLNNEQFF.

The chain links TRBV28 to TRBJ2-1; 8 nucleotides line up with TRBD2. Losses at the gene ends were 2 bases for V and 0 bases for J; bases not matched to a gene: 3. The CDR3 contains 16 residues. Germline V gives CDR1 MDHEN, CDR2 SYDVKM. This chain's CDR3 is CASSLAGGLSYNEQFF. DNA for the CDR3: TGTGCCAGCAGTTTAGCGGGAGGCCTCTCCTACAATGAGCAGTTCTTC.

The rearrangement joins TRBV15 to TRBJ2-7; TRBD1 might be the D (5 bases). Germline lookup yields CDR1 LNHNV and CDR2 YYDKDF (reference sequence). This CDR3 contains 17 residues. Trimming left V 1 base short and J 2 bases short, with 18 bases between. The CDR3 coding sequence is TGTGCCACCAGCAGAGTAGGTCTAGGGGTCTCGCCCTACGAGCAGTACTTC. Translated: CATSRVGLGVSPYEQYF.

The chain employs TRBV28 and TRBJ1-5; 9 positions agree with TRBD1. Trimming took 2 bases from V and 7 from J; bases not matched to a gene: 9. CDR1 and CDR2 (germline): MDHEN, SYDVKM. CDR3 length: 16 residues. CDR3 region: CASSLGGQGTRQPQHF. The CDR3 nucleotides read TGTGCCAGCAGTTTAGGGGGACAGGGTACGCGGCAGCCCCAGCATTTT.

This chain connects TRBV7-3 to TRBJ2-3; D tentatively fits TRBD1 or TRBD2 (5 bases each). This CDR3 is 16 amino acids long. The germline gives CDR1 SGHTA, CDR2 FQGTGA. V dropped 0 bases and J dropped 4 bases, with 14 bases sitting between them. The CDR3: CASSLTGTGPSDTQYF. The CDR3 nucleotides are TGTGCCAGCAGCTTAACTGGGACGGGACCCTCAGATACGCAGTATTTT.

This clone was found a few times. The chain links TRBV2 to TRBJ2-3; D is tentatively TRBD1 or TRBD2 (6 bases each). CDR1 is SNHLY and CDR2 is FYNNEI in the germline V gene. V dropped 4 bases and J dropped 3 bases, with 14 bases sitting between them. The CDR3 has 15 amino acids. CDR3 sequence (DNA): TGTGCCAGCAGTGGGAACAGGGAGGAAACAGATACGCAGTATTTT. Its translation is CASSGNREETDTQYF.

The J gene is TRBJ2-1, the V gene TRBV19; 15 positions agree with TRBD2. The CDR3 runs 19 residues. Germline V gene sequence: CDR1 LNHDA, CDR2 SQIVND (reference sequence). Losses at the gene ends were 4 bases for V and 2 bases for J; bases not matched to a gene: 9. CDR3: CASSTTGTSGRPPYNEQFF. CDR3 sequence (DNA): TGTGCCAGTAGTACCACCGGGACTAGCGGGAGGCCTCCCTACAATGAGCAGTTCTTC.

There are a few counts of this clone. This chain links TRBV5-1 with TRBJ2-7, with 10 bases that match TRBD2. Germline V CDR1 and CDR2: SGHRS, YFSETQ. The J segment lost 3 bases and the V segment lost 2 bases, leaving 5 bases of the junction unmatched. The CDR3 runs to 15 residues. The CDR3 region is CASSFGTSANYEQYF. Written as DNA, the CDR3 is TGCGCCAGCAGCTTCGGGACTAGCGCCAACTACGAGCAGTACTTC. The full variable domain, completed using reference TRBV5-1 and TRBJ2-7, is KAGVTQTPRYLIKTRGQQVTLSCSPISGHRSVSWYQQTPGQGLQFLFEYFSETQRNKGNFPGRFSGRQFSNSRSEMNVSTLELGDSALYLCASSFGTSANYEQYFGPGTRLTVT.

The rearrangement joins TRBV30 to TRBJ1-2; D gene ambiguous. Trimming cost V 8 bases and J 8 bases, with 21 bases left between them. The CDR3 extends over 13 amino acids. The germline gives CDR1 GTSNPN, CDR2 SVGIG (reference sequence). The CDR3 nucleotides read TGTGCCGGAACGCCTAGCGGTTTTGGGGGCTACACCTTC. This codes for CAGTPSGFGGYTF.

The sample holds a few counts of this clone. The CDR3 sequence is CASENTRQEKNIQYF. For the CDR3, the DNA is TGTGCCAGCGAGAATACGCGGCAGGAGAAAAACATTCAGTACTTC. This chain links TRBV11-2 with TRBJ2-4; no definite D call. CDR1 and CDR2 from the germline V gene are SGHAT and FQNNGV. The CDR3 has 15 residues. V was clipped by 8 bases and J by 4 bases, with 18 bases between them.

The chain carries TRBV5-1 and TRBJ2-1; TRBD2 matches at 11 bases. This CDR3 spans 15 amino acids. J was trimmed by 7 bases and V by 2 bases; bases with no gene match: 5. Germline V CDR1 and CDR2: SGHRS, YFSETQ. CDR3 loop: CASSFLAGGQNEQFF. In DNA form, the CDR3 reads TGCGCCAGCAGCTTCCTAGCGGGAGGTCAGAATGAGCAGTTCTTC.

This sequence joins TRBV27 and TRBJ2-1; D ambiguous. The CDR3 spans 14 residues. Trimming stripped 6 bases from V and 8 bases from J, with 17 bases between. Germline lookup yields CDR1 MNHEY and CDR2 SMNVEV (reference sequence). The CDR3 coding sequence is TGTGCCAGCAGCCTAATCGACCCTCGCGATGAGCAGTTCTTC. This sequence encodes CASSLIDPRDEQFF.

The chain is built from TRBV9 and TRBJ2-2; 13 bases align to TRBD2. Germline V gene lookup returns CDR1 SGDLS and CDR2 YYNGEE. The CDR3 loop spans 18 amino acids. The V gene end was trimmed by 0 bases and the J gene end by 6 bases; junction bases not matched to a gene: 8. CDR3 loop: CASSVGLAGGQGAGELFF. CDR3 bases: TGTGCCAGCAGCGTAGGACTAGCGGGAGGCCAAGGCGCCGGGGAGCTGTTTTTT.

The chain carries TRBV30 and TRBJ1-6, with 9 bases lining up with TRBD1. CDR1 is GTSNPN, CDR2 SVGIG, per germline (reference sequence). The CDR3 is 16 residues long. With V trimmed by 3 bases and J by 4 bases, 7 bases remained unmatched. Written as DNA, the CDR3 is TGTGCCTGGAGAATGGGACAGGGACAATATAATTCACCCCTCCACTTT. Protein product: CAWRMGQGQYNSPLHF.